This TCR beta chain was sequenced in a study of blood T cell repertoires in COVID-19. Profiled with immunoSEQ multiplex PCR; TCRdb holds only in-frame clones, not every one. This table has a few hundred thousand clones, approximately 81% appearing once. The CDR3 has 17 amino acids. The germline CDR1 and CDR2 sequences are SGHDT and YYEEEE. Trimming left V 4 bases short and J 1 base short, with 17 bases between. The sequenced sample consisted of peripheral blood. The chain uses TRBV5-6 and TRBJ2-2, with TRBD2 as a possible D gene (5 bases). The sequence was obtained from a woman under 30 with acute or convalescent COVID-19. The CDR3 spells CASSGEPPGRNTGELFF. Here the CDR3 DNA reads TGTGCCAGCAGCGGGGAGCCTCCGGGGAGGAACACCGGGGAGCTGTTTTTT.